The 4 T cell receptor beta chains below come from one sample, sequenced in a study of Ad26.COV2.S vaccination and SARS-CoV-2 variants. The method was immunoSEQ multiplex PCR; TCRdb's version includes in-frame clones alone and lacks a portion of them. The table shows roughly 140,000 clones, with roughly 90% occurring only once. The sequencing here drew on peripheral blood, taken after recovery from COVID-19. These TCRs come from a human donor who had recovered from COVID-19.

The rearrangement joins TRBV25-1 to TRBJ1-6; D gene uncertain. CDR3 length equals 14 residues. Trimming stripped 7 bases from V and 2 bases from J, with 9 bases between. Per germline, CDR1 MGHDK and CDR2 SYGVNS. DNA for the CDR3: TGTGCCAGCAAAAGGGAAACCTATAATTCACCCCTCCACTTT. Its translation: CASKRETYNSPLHF.

V usage is TRBV7-8 and J usage is TRBJ2-7; a weak D match, TRBD2 (5 bases). The length of the CDR3 is 15 residues. Between the trimmed V and J ends, which lost 1 base and 0 bases, there was a span of 10 bases. Germline CDR1 reads SGHVS; CDR2 reads FQNEAQ. The CDR3 reads CASSLGGSPSYEQYF. The CDR3 region has the DNA TGTGCCAGCAGCTTAGGAGGGTCGCCCTCCTACGAGCAGTACTTC.

This chain links TRBV9 with TRBJ1-2; maybe TRBD1 (6 bases). CDR1 is SGDLS, CDR2 YYNGEE, per germline. Trimming pared 4 bases from V and 5 bases from J, leaving 15 bases between. This CDR3 has 14 residues. The CDR3: CASSQGVGQYGYTF. CDR3 DNA: TGTGCCAGCAGCCAGGGTGTAGGACAGTATGGCTACACCTTC.

The rearrangement uses TRBV15 and TRBJ2-7; D may correspond to TRBD1 or TRBD2 (5 bases each). V was shortened by 1 base and J by 3 bases, with 16 bases between the two germline ends. The CDR3 is 16 residues long. The germline gives CDR1 LNHNV, CDR2 YYDKDF (reference sequence). CDR3 sequence (DNA): TGTGCCACCAGCAGAGTCCCCGGGACGCGAGTCTACGAGCAGTACTTC. The encoded protein is CATSRVPGTRVYEQYF.